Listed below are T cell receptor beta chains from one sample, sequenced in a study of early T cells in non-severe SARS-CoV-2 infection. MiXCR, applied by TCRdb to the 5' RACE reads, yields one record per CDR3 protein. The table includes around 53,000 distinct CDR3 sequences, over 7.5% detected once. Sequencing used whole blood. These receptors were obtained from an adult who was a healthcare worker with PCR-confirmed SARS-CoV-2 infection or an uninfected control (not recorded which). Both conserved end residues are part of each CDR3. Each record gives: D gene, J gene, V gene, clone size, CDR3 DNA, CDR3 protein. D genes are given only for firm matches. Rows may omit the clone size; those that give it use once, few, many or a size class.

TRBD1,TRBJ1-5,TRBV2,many,TGTGCCAGCGGGGGAGACAGGGCCGTCAATCAGCCCCAGCATTTT,CASGGDRAVNQPQHF
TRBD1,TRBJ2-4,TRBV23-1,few,TGCGCCAGCAGCAGGGGGCCCCTAGGAGCGGCCAAAAACATTCAGTACTTC,CASSRGPLGAAKNIQYF
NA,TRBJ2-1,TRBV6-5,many,TGTGCCAGCAGTTACGACCGGGGAACCCAGCAGTTCTTC,CASSYDRGTQQFF
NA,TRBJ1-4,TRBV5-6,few,TGTGCCAGCAGCGTAGGTGGCGGTCGGGGAGAAAAACTGTTTTTT,CASSVGGGRGEKLFF
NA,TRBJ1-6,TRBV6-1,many,TGTGCCAGCAGTGAAGGAGGACCCTTCAATTCACCCCTCCACTTT,CASSEGGPFNSPLHF
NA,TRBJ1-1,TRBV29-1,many,TGCAGCGTGATGGGGGGCGCGAACACTGAAGCTTTCTTT,CSVMGGANTEAFF
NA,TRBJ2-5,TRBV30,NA,TGTGCCTGGAGTGTAGGCGCTGGGCTGCAAGAGACCCAGTACTTC,CAWSVGAGLQETQYF
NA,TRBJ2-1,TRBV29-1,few,TGCAGCGTGGGCCCCACGGGAGCCTTAGATGAGCAGTTCTTC,CSVGPTGALDEQFF
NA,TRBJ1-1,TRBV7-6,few,TGTGCCAGCAGCGTCACAGGACCCAACACTGAAGCTTTCTTT,CASSVTGPNTEAFF
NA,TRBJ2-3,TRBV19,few,TGTGCCAGTAGTAGTGAACCCGGAACTTCAGATACGCAGTATTTT,CASSSEPGTSDTQYF
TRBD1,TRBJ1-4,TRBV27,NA,TGTGCCAGCAGTTTAGGCCCAGGGGGATATAATGAAAAACTGTTTTTT,CASSLGPGGYNEKLFF
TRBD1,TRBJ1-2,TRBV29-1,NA,TGCAGCGCCCCGCGACAGGGTCCGACCTATGGCTACACCTTC,CSAPRQGPTYGYTF
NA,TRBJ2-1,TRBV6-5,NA,TGTGCCAGCAGTTACCGGAGGGACGGTGAGCAGTTCTTC,CASSYRRDGEQFF
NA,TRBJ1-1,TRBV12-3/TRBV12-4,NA,TGTGCCAGCAGGGCGACAGTGAACACTGAAGCTTTCTTT,CASRATVNTEAFF
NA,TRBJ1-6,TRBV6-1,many,TGTGCCAGCAGTGAAGCTCGAGGGTTGGTTGGTTCACCCCTCCACTTT,CASSEARGLVGSPLHF
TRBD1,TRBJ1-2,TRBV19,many,TGTGCCAGTAGTATAACAGGGGGCTATGGCTACACCTTC,CASSITGGYGYTF
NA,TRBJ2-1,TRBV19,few,TGTGCCAGTAGTATGTCCCTAGCGCACCCCTCCTACAATGAGCAGTTCTTC,CASSMSLAHPSYNEQFF
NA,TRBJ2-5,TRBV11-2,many,TGTGCCAGCATCCGGGAACCCCACTCACGGACCCAGTACTTC,CASIREPHSRTQYF
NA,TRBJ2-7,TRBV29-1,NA,TGCAGCGTTGAGTATAGCAGCTCCTACGAGCAGTACTTC,CSVEYSSSYEQYF
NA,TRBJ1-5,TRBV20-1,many,TGCAGTGCTAGAGCAGGTACTAGCAATCAGCCCCAGCATTTT,CSARAGTSNQPQHF
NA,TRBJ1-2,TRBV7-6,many,TGTGCCAGCAGCTCCCTTGGGAATGACTATGGCTACACCTTC,CASSSLGNDYGYTF
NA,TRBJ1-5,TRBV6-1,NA,TGTGCCAGCAGTGAGGGGGAGCGTCTCAATCAGCCCCAGCATTTT,CASSEGERLNQPQHF
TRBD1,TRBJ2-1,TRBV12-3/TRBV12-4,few,TGTGCCAGCAGCTTATGGGACAGGGGAACGGACAATGAGCAGTTCTTC,CASSLWDRGTDNEQFF
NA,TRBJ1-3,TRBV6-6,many,TGTGCCAGCACCCTACACCACTCTGGAAACACCATATATTTT,CASTLHHSGNTIYF
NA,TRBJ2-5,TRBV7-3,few,TGTGCCAGCAGCTTGGGCGGAATAGAGACCCAGTACTTC,CASSLGGIETQYF
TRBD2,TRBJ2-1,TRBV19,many,TGTGCCAGTAGTATCTCTAGCGGGAGGGCCTTTAACAATGAGCAGTTCTTC,CASSISSGRAFNNEQFF
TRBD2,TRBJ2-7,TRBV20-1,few,TGCAGTGCTGGTTCAAGGACTAGCGGGAGTCTAGAGCAGTACTTC,CSAGSRTSGSLEQYF
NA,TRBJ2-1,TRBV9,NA,TGTGCCAGCAGCTTAATGACTTCGTCTGAGCAGTTCTTC,CASSLMTSSEQFF
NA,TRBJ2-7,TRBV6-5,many,TGTGCCAGCAGTTCTCCCCGGGGCAACGACGAGCAGTACTTC,CASSSPRGNDEQYF
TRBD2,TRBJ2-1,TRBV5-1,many,TGCGCCAGCAGCCTAACTAGCGGGAGGGCCGGTGAGCAGTTCTTC,CASSLTSGRAGEQFF
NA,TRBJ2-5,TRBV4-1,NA,TGCGCCAGCAGCCAAGGAACAACATGGGAGACCCAGTACTTC,CASSQGTTWETQYF
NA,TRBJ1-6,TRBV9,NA,TGTGCCAGCATCCACTCGGATTCACCCCTCCACTTT,CASIHSDSPLHF
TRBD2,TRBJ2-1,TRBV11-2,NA,TGTGCCAGCAGCTCTAGACTAGCGGTTCACAATGAGCAGTTCTTC,CASSSRLAVHNEQFF